This T cell receptor beta chain stems from a study of blood T cell repertoires in COVID-19. Profiled with immunoSEQ multiplex PCR; TCRdb holds only in-frame clones, not every one. This sample yields tens of thousands of clones, of which around 74% are seen a single time; under 30% belongs to the top ten. This CDR3 is built from 14 residues. Germline V lookup: CDR1 SGHRS, CDR2 YFSETQ. The V gene lost 1 base and the J gene lost 6 bases, with 14 bases spanning the gap. The sequence came from a woman of 80 years or more with acute or convalescent COVID-19. Sequencing was performed on peripheral blood. This rearrangement joins TRBV5-1 to TRBJ2-7; tentatively, D is TRBD1 (6 bases). The CDR3 region is CASSLSQGPSEQYF. The CDR3 nucleotides read TGCGCCAGCAGCTTGAGTCAGGGGCCGAGCGAGCAGTACTTC.